This TCR beta chain was retrieved from a study of chemoradiotherapy in HPV16-positive cancers. Samples were taken several times over chemoradiotherapy. Only one count was recorded for this clone. With 0 bases removed from V and 5 bases from J, the gap between germline ends came to 13 bases. CDR3 size: 15 residues. Germline assignment: CDR1 MNHNS and CDR2 SASEGT. TCRdb's table, derived via immunoSEQ multiplex PCR, lists solely in-frame clones and lacks some. The sample lists roughly 6,200 clones, roughly 83% occurring once. This chain links TRBV6-1 with TRBJ2-5, with D possibly called TRBD1 or TRBD2 (5 bases each). Material: tumor tissue, obtained from a patient who underwent chemoradiotherapy. The TCR originated in a human donor with HPV-associated anogenital cancer. The CDR3 reads CASSEAPRGWETQYF. The DNA for the CDR3 is TGTGCCAGCAGTGAAGCGCCGAGGGGATGGGAGACCCAGTACTTC.